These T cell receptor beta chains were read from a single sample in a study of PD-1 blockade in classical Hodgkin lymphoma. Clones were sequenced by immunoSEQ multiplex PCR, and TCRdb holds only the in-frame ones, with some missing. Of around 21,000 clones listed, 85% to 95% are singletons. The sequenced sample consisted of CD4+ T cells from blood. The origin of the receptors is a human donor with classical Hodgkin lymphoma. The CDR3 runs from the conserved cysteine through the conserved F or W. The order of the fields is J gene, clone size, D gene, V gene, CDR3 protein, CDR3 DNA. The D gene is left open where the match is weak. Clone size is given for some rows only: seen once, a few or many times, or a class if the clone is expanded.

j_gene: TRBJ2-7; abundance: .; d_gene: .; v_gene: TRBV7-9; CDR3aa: CASSLDLGNEQYF; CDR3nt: TGTGCCAGCAGCTTAGACCTAGGGAATGAGCAGTACTTC
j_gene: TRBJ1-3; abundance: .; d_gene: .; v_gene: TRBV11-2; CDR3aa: CASRSLGGRNSGNTIYF; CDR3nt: TGTGCCAGCAGGTCCCTAGGGGGGCGGAACTCTGGAAACACCATATATTTT
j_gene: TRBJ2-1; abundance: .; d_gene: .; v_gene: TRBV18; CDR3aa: CASSPRGARSDEQFF; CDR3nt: TGTGCCAGCTCACCTCGGGGGGCCCGGTCGGATGAGCAGTTCTTC
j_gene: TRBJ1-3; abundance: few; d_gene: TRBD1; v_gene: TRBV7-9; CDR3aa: CAFRGSSSGNTIYF; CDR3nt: TGTGCCTTCAGGGGGTCCTCCTCTGGAAACACCATATATTTT
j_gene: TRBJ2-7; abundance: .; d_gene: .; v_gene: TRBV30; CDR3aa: CAWRQGGLYEQYF; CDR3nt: TGTGCCTGGAGGCAGGGGGGGTTATACGAGCAGTACTTC
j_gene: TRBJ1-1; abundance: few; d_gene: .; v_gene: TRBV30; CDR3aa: CAWSPFRGAAFF; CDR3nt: TGTGCCTGGAGTCCCTTCCGGGGAGCAGCTTTCTTT
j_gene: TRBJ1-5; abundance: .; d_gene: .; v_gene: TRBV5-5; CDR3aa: CASSFVGRANQPQHF; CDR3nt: TGTGCCAGCAGCTTCGTAGGCAGGGCCAATCAGCCCCAGCATTTT
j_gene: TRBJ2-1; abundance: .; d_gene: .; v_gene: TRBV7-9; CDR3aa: CASSPRGDEQFF; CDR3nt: TGTGCCAGCAGCCCGAGGGGCGATGAGCAGTTCTTC
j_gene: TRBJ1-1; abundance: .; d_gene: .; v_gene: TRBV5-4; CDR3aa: CASSSRALNTEAFF; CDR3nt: TGTGCCAGCAGCTCGAGAGCTTTGAACACTGAAGCTTTCTTT
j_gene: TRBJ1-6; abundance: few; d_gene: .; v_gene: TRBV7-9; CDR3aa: CASSLRGAGNSPLHF; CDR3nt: TGTGCCAGCAGCTTACGGGGGGCTGGAAATTCACCCCTCCACTTT
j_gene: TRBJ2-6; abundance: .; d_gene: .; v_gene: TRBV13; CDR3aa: CASSLGRAGANVLTF; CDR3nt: TGTGCCAGCAGCTTAGGAAGGGCTGGGGCCAACGTCCTGACTTTC
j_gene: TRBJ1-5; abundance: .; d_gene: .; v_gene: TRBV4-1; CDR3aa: CASSQQGKPDQPQHF; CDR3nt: TGCGCCAGCAGCCAACAGGGTAAACCCGATCAGCCCCAGCATTTT
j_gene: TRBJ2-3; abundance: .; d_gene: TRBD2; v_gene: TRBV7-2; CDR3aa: CASSRLARDTQYF; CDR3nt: TGTGCCAGCAGCCGACTAGCGAGAGATACGCAGTATTTT
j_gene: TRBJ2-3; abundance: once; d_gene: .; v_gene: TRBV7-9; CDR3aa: CASSLGLRGSTDTQYF; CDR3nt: TGTGCCAGCAGCTTAGGCCTTCGCGGCAGCACAGATACGCAGTATTTT
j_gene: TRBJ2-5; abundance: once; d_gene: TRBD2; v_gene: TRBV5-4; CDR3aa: CASSFPNGGEETQYF; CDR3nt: TGTGCCAGCAGCTTCCCCAATGGGGGGGAAGAGACCCAGTACTTC
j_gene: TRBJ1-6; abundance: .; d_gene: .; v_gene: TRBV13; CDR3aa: CASSLRGDSPLHF; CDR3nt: TGTGCCAGCAGCCTAAGAGGGGATTCACCCCTCCACTTT
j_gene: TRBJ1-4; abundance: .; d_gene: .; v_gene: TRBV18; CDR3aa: CASSLLPGTQNEKLFF; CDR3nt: TGTGCCAGCTCACTTCTACCCGGGACACAGAATGAAAAACTGTTTTTT
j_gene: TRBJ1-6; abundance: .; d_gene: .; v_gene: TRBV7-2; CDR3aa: CASSLGSPLHF; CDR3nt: TGTGCCAGCAGCTTGGGTTCACCCCTCCACTTT
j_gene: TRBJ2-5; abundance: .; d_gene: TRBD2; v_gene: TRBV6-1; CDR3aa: CASSGGTGGETQYF; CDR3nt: TGTGCCAGCAGTGGCGGGACGGGGGGGGAGACCCAGTACTTC
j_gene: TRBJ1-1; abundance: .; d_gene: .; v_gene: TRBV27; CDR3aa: CASRSQKLTANTEAFF; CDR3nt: TGTGCCAGCAGGTCCCAGAAGCTTACGGCTAACACTGAAGCTTTCTTT
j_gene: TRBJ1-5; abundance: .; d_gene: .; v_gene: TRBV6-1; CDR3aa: CASSEVGNQPQHF; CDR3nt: TGTGCCAGCAGTGAAGTGGGGAATCAGCCCCAGCATTTT
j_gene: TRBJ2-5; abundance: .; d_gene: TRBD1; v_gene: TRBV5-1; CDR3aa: CASSRDRAGETQYF; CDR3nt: TGCGCCAGCAGCCGGGACAGGGCGGGAGAGACCCAGTACTTC
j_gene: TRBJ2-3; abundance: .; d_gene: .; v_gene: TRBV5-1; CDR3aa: CASSPVGIGDTQYF; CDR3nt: TGCGCCAGCAGCCCCGTGGGTATTGGAGATACGCAGTATTTT
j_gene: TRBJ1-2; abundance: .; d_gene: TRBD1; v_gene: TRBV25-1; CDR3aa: CASSETLTGDRYTF; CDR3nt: TGTGCCAGCAGTGAAACTCTCACAGGGGATAGGTACACCTTC
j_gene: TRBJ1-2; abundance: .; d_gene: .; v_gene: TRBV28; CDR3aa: CASRAQSLPLYGYTF; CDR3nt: TGTGCCAGCAGAGCGCAGTCACTCCCGTTATATGGCTACACCTTC
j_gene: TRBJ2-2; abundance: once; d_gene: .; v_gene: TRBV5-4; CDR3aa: CASSPVPIKVTGELFF; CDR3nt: TGTGCCAGCAGCCCCGTTCCGATTAAAGTCACCGGGGAGCTGTTTTTT
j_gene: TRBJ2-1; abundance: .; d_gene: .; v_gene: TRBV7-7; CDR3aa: CASSAQGAGYHEQFF; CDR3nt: TGTGCTAGCAGCGCACAGGGTGCTGGGTATCATGAGCAGTTCTTC
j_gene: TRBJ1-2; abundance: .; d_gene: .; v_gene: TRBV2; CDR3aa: CASSTLLGYGYTF; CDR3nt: TGTGCCAGCAGTACTCTCCTGGGCTATGGCTACACCTTC
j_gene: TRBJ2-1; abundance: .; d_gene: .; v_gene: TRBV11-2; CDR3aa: CASSHLRDPFYNEQFF; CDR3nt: TGTGCCAGCAGTCATCTACGGGACCCTTTTTACAATGAGCAGTTCTTC
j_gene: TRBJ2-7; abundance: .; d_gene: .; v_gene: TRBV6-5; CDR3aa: CASSNRDSTYEQYF; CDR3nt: TGTGCCAGCAGTAACCGGGACTCCACCTACGAGCAGTACTTC
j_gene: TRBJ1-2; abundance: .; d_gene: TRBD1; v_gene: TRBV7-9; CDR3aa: CASSLGQGYGYTF; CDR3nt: TGTGCCAGCAGCTTAGGACAGGGGTATGGCTACACCTTC
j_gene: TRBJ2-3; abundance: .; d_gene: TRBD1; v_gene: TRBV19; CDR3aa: CASRRTGSTDTQYF; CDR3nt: TGTGCCAGTAGGCGGACAGGGAGCACAGATACGCAGTATTTT
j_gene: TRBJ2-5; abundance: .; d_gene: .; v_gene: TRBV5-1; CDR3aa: CASSLGGLETQYF; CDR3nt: TGCGCCAGCAGCTTGGGGGGTTTAGAGACCCAGTACTTC
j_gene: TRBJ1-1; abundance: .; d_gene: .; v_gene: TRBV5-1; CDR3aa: CASSLEVSNTEAFF; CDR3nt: TGCGCCAGCAGCTTGGAGGTGTCGAACACTGAAGCTTTCTTT
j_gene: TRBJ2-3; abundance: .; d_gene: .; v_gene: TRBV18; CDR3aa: CASSPELTDTQYF; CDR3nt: TGTGCCAGCTCCCCGGAGCTCACAGATACGCAGTATTTT
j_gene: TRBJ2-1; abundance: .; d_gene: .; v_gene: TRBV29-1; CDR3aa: CSVELEMHKSSYNEQFF; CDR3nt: TGCAGCGTTGAACTTGAAATGCACAAGAGCTCCTACAATGAGCAGTTCTTC
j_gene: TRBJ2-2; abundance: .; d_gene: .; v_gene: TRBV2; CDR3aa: CASSFQGVDTGELFF; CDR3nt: TGTGCCAGCAGTTTCCAGGGAGTTGACACCGGGGAGCTGTTTTTT
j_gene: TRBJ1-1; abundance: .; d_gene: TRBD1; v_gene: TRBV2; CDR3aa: CASSRDSQVNTEAFF; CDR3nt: TGTGCCAGCAGTCGGGACAGCCAAGTGAACACTGAAGCTTTCTTT
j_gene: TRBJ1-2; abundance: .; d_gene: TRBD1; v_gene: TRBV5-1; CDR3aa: CASSPLTGHGYTF; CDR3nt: TGCGCCAGCAGCCCCTTGACAGGGCATGGCTACACCTTC
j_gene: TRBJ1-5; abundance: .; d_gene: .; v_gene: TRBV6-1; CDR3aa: CASRADLRQPQHF; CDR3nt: TGTGCCAGCAGGGCGGACCTACGGCAGCCCCAGCATTTT
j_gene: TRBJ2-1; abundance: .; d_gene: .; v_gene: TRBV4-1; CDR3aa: CASSQRVLYNEQFF; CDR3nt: TGCGCCAGCAGCCAGCGGGTCCTCTACAATGAGCAGTTCTTC
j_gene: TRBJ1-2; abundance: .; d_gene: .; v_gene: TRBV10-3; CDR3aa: CAISEGEGSSGYTF; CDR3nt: TGTGCCATCAGTGAAGGAGAGGGAAGTAGTGGCTACACCTTC
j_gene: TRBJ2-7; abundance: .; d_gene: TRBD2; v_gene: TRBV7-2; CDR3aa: CASSPGVGRAQQYF; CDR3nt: TGTGCCAGCAGCCCCGGGGTCGGGAGGGCCCAACAGTACTTC
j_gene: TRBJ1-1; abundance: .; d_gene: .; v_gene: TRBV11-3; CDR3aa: CASSSGAGRNTEAFF; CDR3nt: TGTGCCAGCAGCTCAGGTGCCGGGAGGAACACTGAAGCTTTCTTT
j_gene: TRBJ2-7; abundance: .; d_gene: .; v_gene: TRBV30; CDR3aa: CAWSEDSFSYEQYF; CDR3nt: TGTGCCTGGAGTGAGGACTCATTTTCCTACGAGCAGTACTTC
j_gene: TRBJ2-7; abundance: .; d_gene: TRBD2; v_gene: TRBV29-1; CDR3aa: CSVEGRSGGVYEQYF; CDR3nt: TGCAGCGTTGAGGGTAGGAGCGGGGGAGTGTACGAGCAGTACTTC
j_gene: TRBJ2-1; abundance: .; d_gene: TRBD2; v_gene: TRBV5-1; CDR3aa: CASSLRGTYNEQFF; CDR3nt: TGCGCCAGCAGCCTGCGGGGGACCTACAATGAGCAGTTCTTC
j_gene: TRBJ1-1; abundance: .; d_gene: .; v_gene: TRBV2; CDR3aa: CASHDRPNTEAFF; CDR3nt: TGTGCCAGCCACGACAGGCCGAACACTGAAGCTTTCTTT